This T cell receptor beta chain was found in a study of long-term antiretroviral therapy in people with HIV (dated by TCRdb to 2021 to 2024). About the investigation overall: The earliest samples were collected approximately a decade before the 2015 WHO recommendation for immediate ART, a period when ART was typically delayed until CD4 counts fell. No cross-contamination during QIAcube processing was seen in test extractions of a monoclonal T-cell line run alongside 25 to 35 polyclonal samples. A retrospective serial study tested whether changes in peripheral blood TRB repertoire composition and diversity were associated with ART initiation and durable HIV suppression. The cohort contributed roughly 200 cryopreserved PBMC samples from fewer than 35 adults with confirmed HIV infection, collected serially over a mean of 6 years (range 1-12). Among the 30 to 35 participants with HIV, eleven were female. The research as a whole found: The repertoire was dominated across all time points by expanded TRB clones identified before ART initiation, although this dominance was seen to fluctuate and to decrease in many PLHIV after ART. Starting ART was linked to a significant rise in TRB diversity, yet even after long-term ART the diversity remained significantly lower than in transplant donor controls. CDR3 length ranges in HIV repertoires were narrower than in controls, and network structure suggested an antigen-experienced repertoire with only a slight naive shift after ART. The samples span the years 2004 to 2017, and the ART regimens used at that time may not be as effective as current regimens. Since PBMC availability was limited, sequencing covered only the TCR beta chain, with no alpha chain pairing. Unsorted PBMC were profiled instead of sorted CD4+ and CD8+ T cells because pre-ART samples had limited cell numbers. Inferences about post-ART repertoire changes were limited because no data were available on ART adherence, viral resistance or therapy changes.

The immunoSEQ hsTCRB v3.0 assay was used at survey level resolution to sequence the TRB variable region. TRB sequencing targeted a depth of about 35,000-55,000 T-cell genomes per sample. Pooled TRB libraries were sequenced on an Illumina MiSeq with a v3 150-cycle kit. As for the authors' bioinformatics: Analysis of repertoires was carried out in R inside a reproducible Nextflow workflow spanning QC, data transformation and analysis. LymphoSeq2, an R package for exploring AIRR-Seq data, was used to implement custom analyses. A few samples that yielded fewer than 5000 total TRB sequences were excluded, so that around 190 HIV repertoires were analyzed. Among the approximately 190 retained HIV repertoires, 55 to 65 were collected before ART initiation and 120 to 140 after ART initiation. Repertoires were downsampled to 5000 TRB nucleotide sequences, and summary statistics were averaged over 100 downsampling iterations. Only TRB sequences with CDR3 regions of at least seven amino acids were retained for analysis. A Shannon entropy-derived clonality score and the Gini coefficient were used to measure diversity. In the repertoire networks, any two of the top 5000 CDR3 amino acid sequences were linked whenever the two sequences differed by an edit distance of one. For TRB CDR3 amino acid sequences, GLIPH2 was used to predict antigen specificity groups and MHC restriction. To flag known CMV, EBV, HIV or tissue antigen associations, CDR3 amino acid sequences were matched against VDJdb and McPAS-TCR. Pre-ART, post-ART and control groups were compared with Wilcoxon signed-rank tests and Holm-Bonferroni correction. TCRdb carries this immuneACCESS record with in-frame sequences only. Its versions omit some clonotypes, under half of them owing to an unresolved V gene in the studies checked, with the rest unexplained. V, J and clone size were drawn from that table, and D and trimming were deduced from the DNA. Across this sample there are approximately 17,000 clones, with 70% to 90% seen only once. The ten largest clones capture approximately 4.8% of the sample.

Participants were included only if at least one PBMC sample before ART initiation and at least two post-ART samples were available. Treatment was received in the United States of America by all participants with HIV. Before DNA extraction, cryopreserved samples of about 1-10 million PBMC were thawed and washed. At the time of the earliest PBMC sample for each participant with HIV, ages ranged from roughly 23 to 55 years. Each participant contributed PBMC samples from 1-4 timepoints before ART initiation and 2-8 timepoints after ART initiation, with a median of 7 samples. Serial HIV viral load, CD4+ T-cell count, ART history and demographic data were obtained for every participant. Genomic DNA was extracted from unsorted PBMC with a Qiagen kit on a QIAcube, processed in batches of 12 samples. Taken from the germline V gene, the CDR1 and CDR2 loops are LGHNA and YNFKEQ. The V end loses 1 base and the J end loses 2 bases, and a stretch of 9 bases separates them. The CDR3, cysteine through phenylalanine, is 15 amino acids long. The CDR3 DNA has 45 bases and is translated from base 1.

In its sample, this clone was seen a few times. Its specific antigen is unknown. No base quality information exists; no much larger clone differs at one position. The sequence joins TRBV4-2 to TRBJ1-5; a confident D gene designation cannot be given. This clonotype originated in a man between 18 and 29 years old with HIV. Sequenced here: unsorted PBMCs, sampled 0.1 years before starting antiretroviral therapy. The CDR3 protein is CASSQGQDGNQPQHF. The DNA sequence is TGTGCCAGCAGCCAAGGTCAAGACGGCAATCAGCCCCAGCATTTT.